This T cell receptor (beta chain) was obtained from a study of identical twins listed by TCRdb under 2016. Turning to the overall study: TCR alpha and beta repertoires from monozygotic twins, unrelated adults of various ages and cord blood were deep-sequenced to test whether fetal clonotypes persist. Replicate twin experiments were performed at different times using different library preparation protocols to rule out contamination.

Libraries were built with 5' RACE. Sequencer: Illumina HiSeq 2000. Template switching introduced a universal primer binding site; the final cDNA contained a unique molecular identifier, enabling accurate counting of TCR cDNA molecules. Specific primers in the conserved constant-segment region were used to synthesize first-strand cDNA for TCR alpha and beta chains. To control for contamination, every cDNA library carried two barcodes: a SMART-Mk sample barcode plus Illumina barcodes. TruSeq adapter sequences and Illumina sample barcodes were added in two successive PCR steps. TCR alpha and beta cDNA libraries were sequenced on the Illumina HiSeq platform with custom primers. On the study's bioinformatics: MiGEC processed the raw reads to extract unique molecular identifiers, while MiXCR was used to determine the CDR3 positions. For each individual, recombination models were inferred using an EM algorithm with the repgenHMM and IGoR tools. Shared clonotype analysis was performed with the tcR package in R, normalizing sharing by the product of cloneset sizes. To study raw recombination free of thymic and clonal selection effects, out-of-frame nonproductive sequences were analyzed. TCRdb handled the public reads itself, with Q25 trimming in fastp and clone calling in MiXCR, and kept productive beta chains. Rows with a matching CDR3 protein are joined into one entry that keeps the most common DNA and genes. None of the V and J calls come from the authors' own analysis; TCRdb made them. In all, the sample holds 520,000 or so distinct CDR3 sequences, and around 20% of those were seen once. Under 0.95% of the sample lies in the top ten.

In its sample, this clonotype was seen a few times. Its cognate antigen has yet to be identified. No quality values exist for individual bases; no much larger clone is one base distant. Broader findings and caveats from the paper: Out-of-frame TCR alpha sequences shared between twins showed an excess of low generation-probability sequences compared with coincidental sharing between unrelated individuals. Conclusions relied on cross-sectional statistical analysis, since the same donors could not be followed over many years. Fewer insertions were carried by abundant cord blood beta clonotypes, a similar but weaker trend appeared in young adult naive repertoires, and no such trend appeared in memory repertoires. Zero-insertion analyses could be partly confounded by invariant T cells such as MAIT and iNKT, though diverse VJ usage argued against such confounding for most clonotypes. The excess sharing between twins in beta out-of-frame sequences was weaker because fewer shared sequences reduced the signal-to-noise ratio. Recombination models systematically underestimated out-of-frame TCR alpha sharing in monozygotic twins but agreed with sharing between unrelated individuals.

Every donor in the study was a healthy Caucasian. Three pairs of female monozygotic twins, all aged roughly 18 to 29 years, were included in the twin cohort. Positive isolation kits from Invitrogen were used to isolate the CD4+ and CD8+ T cell populations. The same specimen was also included in a second study, on T cells expressing NK-cell markers. From that second study: About eight donors provided sorted CD3+CD56+NKG2C+, CD3+CD56+NKG2C- and CD3+CD56-NKG2C+ T-cell subsets, whose TCR beta-chain repertoires were profiled. Of the eight sequenced donors, seven were found to be HCMV-seropositive and one was found to be HCMV-seronegative. In several experiments an anti-gammadeltaTCR antibody was added to restrict sorting to alphabetaTCR-expressing T cells. In over five donors, the dominant CD3+CD56+NKG2C+ clonotypes were among the top 10 CD8+ clonotypes and accounted for about 1.0-7.0% of CD8+ T cells. Those dominant clonotypes were again the most abundant among CD3+CD56-NKG2C+ cells in four donors, at roughly 25-60.1%. Whether the expanded NKG2C-expressing T cell clones were specific for HCMV antigens remained unclear. All eight donors whose samples were sequenced were randomly selected healthy volunteers, three of them men and five women. To determine HCMV serostatus, a commercial ELISA kit was used to detect HCMV-specific IgG in serum. MIGEC handled demultiplexing of the reads and grouping by UMI, while MiTCR was used to assemble and quantify clonotypes. To remove erroneous sequences, TCR cDNA sequences were retained only when supported by two or more reads. The tcR package was used for downstream repertoire analysis, and clonotypes were matched between fractions using CDR3 nucleotide sequence together with V segment. VDJmatch was used to annotate antigen specificity against VDJdb, with one amino acid substitution in CDR3 permitted.

The TCR was taken from a young woman in good health. Sequenced: CD4+ T cells sorted from blood.

The encoded CDR3 is CASSSARSAESETQYF. The sequenced DNA is TGCGCCAGCAGCTCCGCCCGGAGCGCAGAGTCTGAGACCCAGTACTTC. The rearrangement joined TRBV4-1 to TRBJ2-5, with an unclear D gene assignment. CDR1 and CDR2 are drawn from the germline V gene: MGHRA, YSYEKL. Inclusive of the bounding cysteine and phenylalanine, the CDR3 is 16 residues long. The retained sequence is limited to the CDR3, 48 bases, with the frame set at the first base. Relative to germline, V is 5 bases shorter and J is 5 bases shorter, with 21 bases between their ends.